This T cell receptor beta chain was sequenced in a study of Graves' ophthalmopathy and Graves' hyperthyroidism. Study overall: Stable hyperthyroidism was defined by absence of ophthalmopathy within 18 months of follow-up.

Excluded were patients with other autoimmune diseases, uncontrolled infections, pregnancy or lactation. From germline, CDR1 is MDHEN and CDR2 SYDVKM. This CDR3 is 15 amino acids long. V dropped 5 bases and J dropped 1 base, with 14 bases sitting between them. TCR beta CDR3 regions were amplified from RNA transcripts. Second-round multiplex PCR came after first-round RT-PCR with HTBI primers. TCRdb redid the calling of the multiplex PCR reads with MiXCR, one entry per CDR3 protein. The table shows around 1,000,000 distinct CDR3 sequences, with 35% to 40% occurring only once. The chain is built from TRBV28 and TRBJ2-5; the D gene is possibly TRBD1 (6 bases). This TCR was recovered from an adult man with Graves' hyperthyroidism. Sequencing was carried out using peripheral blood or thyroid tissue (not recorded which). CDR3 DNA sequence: TGTGCCAGCAGTGGGAGCGGACAGACCCAAGAGACCCAGTACTTC. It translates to CASSGSGQTQETQYF.